The clone carrying this T cell receptor (beta chain) was recorded at least ten times. No antigen is known for it. The data stem from a study of early T cells in non-severe SARS-CoV-2 infection. Across the study: Sequencing of bulk RNA from unsorted whole blood was done, without chain pairing. Study-wide findings and caveats: Matching results from VDJdb favored anti-spike CD8 responses, leaving private and CD4 specificities undetected.

The TCR library protocol attached unique molecular identifiers to the individual cDNA molecules. TCRdb recomputed calls from the 5' RACE reads with MiXCR, one row per CDR3 protein. The sample includes tens of thousands of distinct CDR3 sequences, 10% to 15% of them seen just once. Per germline, CDR1 LGHDT and CDR2 YNNKEL (reference sequence). V was cut by 1 base and J by 9 bases, with 10 bases left in between. The CDR3 sequence is 13 residues long. This chain uses TRBV3-1 with TRBJ2-1; D is possibly TRBD1 (5 bases). This TCR was recovered from an adult who was a healthcare worker with PCR-confirmed SARS-CoV-2 infection or an uninfected control (not recorded which). The material sequenced was whole blood. The CDR3, as DNA: TGTGCCAGCAGCCAAGGGTCCCAGGGTGAGCAGTTCTTC. Its translation: CASSQGSQGEQFF.